Reported below is one T cell receptor beta chain. Profiled with immunoSEQ multiplex PCR; TCRdb holds only in-frame clones, not every one. The sample holds about 260,000 clones, approximately 88% seen once. These data belong to a study of blood T cell repertoires in COVID-19. Study as a whole: Nucleic acid was either cDNA or gDNA, and it came from T cells, B-cell-depleted T cells, or PBMCs.

Germline V CDR1 and CDR2: LNHDA, SQIVND (reference sequence). The CDR3 length is 13 residues. With 2 bases removed from V and 1 base from J, the gap between germline ends came to 5 bases. The sequence came from a human donor in a cohort sampled during active COVID-19. Sequencing was carried out using peripheral blood. This chain connects TRBV19 to TRBJ1-1; D ambiguous. The CDR3 here is CASSIPGNTEAFF. Written as DNA, the CDR3 is TGTGCCAGTAGTATACCGGGGAACACTGAAGCTTTCTTT.